This T cell receptor (beta chain) is from a study of blood T cell repertoires in COVID-19. Germline CDR1 ENHRY, CDR2 SYGVKD. V was cut by 10 bases and J by 2 bases, with 20 bases left in between. The CDR3 runs to 15 residues. As processed by the authors: For nucleated cells, counts were estimated from reference gene primer amplification. Profiled with immunoSEQ multiplex PCR; TCRdb holds only in-frame clones, not every one. V and J calls and clone size are those listed in that table; D and trimming were worked out from the DNA. In the table there are 120,000 or so clones, approximately 86% of which are singletons.

Material for sequencing was peripheral blood. The source of this sequence is a woman between 45 and 60 years old with active or convalescent COVID-19. The chain uses TRBV10-3 and TRBJ2-5, with a weak D call TRBD1 (5 bases). The CDR3 spells CATRQPVQRQETQYF. As DNA, the CDR3 is TGTGCCACCAGACAGCCCGTACAACGGCAAGAGACCCAGTACTTC.